This T cell receptor (beta chain) was recovered during a study of T cell responses to AZD1222 COVID-19 vaccine. The V gene end was trimmed by 3 bases and the J gene end by 5 bases; junction bases not matched to a gene: 5. The CDR3 length is 15 residues. The V gene's germline CDR1 is MGHRA and CDR2 YSYEKL. This table comes from immunoSEQ multiplex PCR, and its TCRdb copy is limited to in-frame clones, with some not included. The table includes 150,000 to 250,000 clones, 90% to 95% detected once. The chain combines TRBV4-1 with TRBJ1-1, with 11 bases matching TRBD1. The receptor comes from an adult who received the AZD1222 COVID-19 vaccine. This material consisted of peripheral blood, taken 28 days after the second AZD1222 dose. DNA for the CDR3: TGCGCCAGCAGCCACGGACAGGGGGCTCGGACTGAAGCTTTCTTT. Protein sequence: CASSHGQGARTEAFF.